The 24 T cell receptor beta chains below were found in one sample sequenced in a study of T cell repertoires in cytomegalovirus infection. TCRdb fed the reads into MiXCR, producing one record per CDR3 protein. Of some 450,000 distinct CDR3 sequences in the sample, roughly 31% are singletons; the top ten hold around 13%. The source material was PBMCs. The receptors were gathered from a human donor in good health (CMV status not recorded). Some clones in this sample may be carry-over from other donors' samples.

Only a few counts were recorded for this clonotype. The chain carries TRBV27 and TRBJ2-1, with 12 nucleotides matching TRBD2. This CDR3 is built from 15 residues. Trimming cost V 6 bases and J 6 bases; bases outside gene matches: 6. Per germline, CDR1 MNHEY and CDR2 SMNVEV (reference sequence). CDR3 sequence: CASSTGLAGLNEQFF. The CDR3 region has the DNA TGTGCCAGCAGCACAGGACTAGCGGGGCTCAATGAGCAGTTCTTC.

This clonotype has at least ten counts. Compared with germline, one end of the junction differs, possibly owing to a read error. The CDR3 loop is CASSVGANFGYTF. CDR3 DNA sequence: TGTGCCAGCAGCGTAGGCGCAAACTTTGGCTACACCTTC. The chain is built from TRBV9 and TRBJ1-2; no clear D. Germline assignment: CDR1 SGDLS and CDR2 YYNGEE. CDR3 length: 13 amino acids. Together with reference TRBV9 and TRBJ1-2, the CDR3 gives the full variable domain: DSGVTQTPKHLITATGQRVTLRCSPRSGDLSVYWYQQSLDQGLQFLIQYYNGEERAKGNILERFSAQQFPDLHSELNLSSLELGDSALYFCASSVGANFGYTFGSGTRLTVV.

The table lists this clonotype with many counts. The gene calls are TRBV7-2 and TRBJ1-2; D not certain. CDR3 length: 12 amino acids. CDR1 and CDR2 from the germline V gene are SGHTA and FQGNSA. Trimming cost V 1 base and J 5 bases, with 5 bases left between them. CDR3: CASSLGPYGYTF. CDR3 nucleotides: TGTGCCAGCAGCTTAGGGCCTTATGGCTACACCTTC.

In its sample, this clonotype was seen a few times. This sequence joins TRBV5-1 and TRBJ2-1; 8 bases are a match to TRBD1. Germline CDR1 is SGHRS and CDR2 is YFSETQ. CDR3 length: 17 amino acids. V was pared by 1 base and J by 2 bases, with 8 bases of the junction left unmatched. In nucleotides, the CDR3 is TGCGCCAGCAGCTTGCCTATGACAGGGGTAACCTACAATGAGCAGTTCTTC. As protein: CASSLPMTGVTYNEQFF.

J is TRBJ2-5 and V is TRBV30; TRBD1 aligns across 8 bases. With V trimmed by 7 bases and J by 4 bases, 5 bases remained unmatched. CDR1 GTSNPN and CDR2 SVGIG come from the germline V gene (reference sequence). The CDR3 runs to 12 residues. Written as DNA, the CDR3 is TGTGCCTCAACAGGGGGATCAGAGACCCAGTACTTC. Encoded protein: CASTGGSETQYF.

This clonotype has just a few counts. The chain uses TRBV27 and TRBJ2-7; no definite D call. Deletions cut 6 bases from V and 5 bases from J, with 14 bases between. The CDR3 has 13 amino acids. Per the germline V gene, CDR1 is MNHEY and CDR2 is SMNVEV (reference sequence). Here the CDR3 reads CASRDHSVHEQYF. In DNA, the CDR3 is TGTGCCAGCAGGGACCACAGCGTACACGAGCAGTACTTC.

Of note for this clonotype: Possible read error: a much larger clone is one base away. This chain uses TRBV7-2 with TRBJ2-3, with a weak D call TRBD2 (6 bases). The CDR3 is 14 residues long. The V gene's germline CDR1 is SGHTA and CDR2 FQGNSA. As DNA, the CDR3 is TGTGCCAGCAGCTTAGTAACTAGCACAGATACGCAGGATTTT. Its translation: CASSLVTSTDTQDF. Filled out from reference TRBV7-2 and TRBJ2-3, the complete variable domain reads GAGVSQSPSNKVTEKGKDVELRCDPISGHTALYWYRQSLGQGLEFLIYFQGNSAPDKSGLPSDRFSAERTGGSVSTLTIQRTQQEDSAVYLCASSLVTSTDTQDFGPGTRLTVL.

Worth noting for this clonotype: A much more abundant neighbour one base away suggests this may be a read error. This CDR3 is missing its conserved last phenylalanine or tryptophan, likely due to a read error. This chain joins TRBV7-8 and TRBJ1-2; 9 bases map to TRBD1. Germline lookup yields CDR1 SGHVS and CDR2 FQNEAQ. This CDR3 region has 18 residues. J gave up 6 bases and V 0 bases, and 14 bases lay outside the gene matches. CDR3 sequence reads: CASSLATITGTGPNGYTS. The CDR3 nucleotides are TGTGCCAGCAGCTTAGCAACCATTACCGGGACAGGGCCAAATGGCTACACCTCC.

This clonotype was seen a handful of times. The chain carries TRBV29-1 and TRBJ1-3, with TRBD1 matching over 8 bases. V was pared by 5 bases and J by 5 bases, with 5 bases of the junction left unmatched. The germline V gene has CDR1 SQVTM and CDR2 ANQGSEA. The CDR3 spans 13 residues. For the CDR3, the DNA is TGCAGCGTTCTCCAGGGGGCCAGAAACACCATATATTTT. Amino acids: CSVLQGARNTIYF.

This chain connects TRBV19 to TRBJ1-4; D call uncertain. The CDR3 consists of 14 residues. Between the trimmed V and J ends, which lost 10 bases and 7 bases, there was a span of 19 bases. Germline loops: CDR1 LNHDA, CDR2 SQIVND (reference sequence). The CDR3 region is CAITYGRGSEKLFF. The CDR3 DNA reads TGTGCCATTACCTACGGCCGTGGCTCTGAAAAACTGTTTTTT.

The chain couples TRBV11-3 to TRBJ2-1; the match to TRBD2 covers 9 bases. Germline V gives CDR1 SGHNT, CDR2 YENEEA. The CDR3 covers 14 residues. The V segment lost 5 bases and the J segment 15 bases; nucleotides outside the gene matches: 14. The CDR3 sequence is CASSPSPASGDVFF. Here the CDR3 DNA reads TGTGCCAGCAGCCCCTCCCCGGCTAGCGGGGACGTGTTCTTC.

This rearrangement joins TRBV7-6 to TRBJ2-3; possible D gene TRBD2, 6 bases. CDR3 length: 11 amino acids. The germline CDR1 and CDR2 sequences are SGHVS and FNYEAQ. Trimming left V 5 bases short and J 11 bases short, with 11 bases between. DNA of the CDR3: TGTGCCAGCAGCCCGCGGGGAGGGCAGTATTTT. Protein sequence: CASSPRGGQYF.

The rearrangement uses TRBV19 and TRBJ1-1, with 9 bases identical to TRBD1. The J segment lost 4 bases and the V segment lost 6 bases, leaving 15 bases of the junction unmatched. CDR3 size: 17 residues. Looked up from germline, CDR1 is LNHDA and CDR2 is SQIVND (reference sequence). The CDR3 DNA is TGTGCCAGTAGACTCCACCGGGACAGGGACGTCGGCACTGAAGCTTTCTTT. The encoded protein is CASRLHRDRDVGTEAFF.

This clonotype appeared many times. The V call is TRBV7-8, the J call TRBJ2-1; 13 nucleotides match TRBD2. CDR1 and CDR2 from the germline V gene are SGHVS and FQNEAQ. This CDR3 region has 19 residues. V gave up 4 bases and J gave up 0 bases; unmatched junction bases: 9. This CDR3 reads CASSYRLAGGPSSYNEQFF. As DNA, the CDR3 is TGTGCCAGCAGCTACAGACTAGCGGGGGGCCCCAGCTCCTACAATGAGCAGTTCTTC.

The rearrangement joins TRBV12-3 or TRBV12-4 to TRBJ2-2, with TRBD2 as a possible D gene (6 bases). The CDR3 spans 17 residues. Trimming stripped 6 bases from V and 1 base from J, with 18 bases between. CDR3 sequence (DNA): TGTGCCAGCAGCCGCCGGGTAGGACTACAGAACACCGGGGAGCTGTTTTTT. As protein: CASSRRVGLQNTGELFF.

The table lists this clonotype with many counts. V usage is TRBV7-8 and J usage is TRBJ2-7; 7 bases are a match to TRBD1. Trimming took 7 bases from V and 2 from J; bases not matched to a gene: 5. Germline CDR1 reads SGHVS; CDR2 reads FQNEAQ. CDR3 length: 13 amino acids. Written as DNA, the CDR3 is TGTGCCAGCACCCCGGGACAGACCTACGAGCAGTACTTC. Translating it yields CASTPGQTYEQYF.

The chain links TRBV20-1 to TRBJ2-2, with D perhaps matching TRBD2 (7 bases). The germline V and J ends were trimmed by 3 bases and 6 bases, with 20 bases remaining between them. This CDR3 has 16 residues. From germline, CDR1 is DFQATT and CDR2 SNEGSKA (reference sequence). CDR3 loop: CSASEEGGGLSGELFF. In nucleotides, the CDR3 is TGCAGTGCTAGTGAAGAGGGGGGGGGCCTTTCCGGGGAGCTGTTTTTT.

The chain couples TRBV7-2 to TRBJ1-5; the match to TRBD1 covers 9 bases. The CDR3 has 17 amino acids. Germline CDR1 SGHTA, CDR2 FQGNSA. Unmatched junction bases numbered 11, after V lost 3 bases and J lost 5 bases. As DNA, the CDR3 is TGTGCCAGCAGCTTTAGACCGGGACAGGGTCGGGATCAGCCCCAGCATTTT. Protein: CASSFRPGQGRDQPQHF.

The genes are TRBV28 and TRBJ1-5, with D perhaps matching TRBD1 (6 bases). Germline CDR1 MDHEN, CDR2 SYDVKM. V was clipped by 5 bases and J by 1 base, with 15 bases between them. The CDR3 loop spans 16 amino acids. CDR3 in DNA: TGTGCCAGCAGTCTCGGGGGGGCGATCAGCAATCAGCCCCAGCATTTT. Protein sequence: CASSLGGAISNQPQHF.

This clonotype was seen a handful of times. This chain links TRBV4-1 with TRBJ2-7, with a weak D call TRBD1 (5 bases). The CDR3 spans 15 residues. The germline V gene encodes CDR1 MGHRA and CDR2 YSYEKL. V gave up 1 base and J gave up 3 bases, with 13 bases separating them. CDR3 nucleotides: TGCGCCAGCAGCCAAGTGGGAACGACAGACTACGAGCAGTACTTC. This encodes CASSQVGTTDYEQYF.

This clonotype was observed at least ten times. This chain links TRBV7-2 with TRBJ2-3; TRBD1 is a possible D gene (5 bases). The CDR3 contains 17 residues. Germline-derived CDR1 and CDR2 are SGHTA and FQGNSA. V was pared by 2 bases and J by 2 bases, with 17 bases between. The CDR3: CASSLFVQEKFTDTQYF. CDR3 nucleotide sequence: TGTGCCAGCAGCTTATTTGTACAGGAAAAATTCACAGATACGCAGTATTTT.

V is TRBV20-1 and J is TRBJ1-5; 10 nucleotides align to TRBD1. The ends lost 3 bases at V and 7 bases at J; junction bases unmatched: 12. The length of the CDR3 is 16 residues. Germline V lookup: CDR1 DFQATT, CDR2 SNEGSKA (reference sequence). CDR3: CSARQPGGQGDQPQHF. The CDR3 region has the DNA TGCAGTGCTAGGCAACCAGGCGGACAGGGGGACCAGCCCCAGCATTTT.

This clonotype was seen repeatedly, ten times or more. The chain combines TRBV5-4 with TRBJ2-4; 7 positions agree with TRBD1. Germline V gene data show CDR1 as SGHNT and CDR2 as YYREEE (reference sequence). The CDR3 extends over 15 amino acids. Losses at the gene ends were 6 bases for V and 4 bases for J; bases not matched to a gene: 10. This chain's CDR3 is CASNQGGRGKNIQYF. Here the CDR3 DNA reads TGTGCCAGCAACCAAGGGGGCAGGGGTAAAAACATTCAGTACTTC.

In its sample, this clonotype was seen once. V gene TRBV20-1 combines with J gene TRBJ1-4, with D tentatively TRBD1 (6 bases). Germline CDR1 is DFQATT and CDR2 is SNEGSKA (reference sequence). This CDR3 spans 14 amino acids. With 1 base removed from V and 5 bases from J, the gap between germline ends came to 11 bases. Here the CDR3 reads CSARGGTRNEKLFF. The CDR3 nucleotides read TGCAGTGCTAGAGGCGGGACACGAAATGAAAAACTGTTTTTT.